These 5 T cell receptor beta chains came from one sample sequenced in a study of blood T cell repertoires in COVID-19. The method was immunoSEQ multiplex PCR; TCRdb's version includes in-frame clones alone and lacks a portion of them. The sample includes roughly 82,000 clones, about four fifths of them seen just once. Sequences were obtained from peripheral blood. The receptors here all came from a man aged 55 to 70 with acute or convalescent COVID-19.

The table lists this clone with a count of one. The V call is TRBV14, the J call TRBJ2-1; TRBD2 agrees at 12 bases. CDR1 is SGHDN and CDR2 is FVKESK in the germline V gene. The CDR3 extends over 15 amino acids. J was trimmed by 2 bases and V by 8 bases; bases with no gene match: 4. The CDR3 reads CASGPSGRAYNEQFF. In DNA, the CDR3 is TGTGCCAGCGGGCCTAGCGGGAGGGCCTACAATGAGCAGTTCTTC. The full variable domain, with the rest looked up from reference TRBV14 and TRBJ2-1, is EAGVTQFPSHSVIEKGQTVTLRCDPISGHDNLYWYRRVMGKEIKFLLHFVKESKQDESGMPNNRFLAERTGGTYSTLKVQPAELEDSGVYFCASGPSGRAYNEQFFGPGTRLTVL.

The table lists this clone with a count of one. The chain links TRBV18 to TRBJ1-1; possibly TRBD1 for D (5 bases). The germline gives CDR1 KGHSH, CDR2 LQKENI. CDR3 length: 16 amino acids. V was pared by 4 bases and J by 0 bases, with 15 bases between. The CDR3 reads CASSLGGDKMNTEAFF. CDR3 DNA: TGTGCCAGCTCACTCGGGGGTGACAAAATGAACACTGAAGCTTTCTTT.

V and J are TRBV7-2 and TRBJ2-5; TRBD2 matches 7 bases. Germline assignment: CDR1 SGHTA and CDR2 FQGNSA. V dropped 5 bases and J dropped 1; count of bases not matched to a gene: 7. The CDR3 runs to 15 residues. Written as DNA, the CDR3 is TGTGCCAGCAGCCTATCCCCGGGAGGCCAAGAGACCCAGTACTTC. Encoded protein: CASSLSPGGQETQYF. Full variable domain (rest looked up from reference TRBV7-2 and TRBJ2-5): GAGVSQSPSNKVTEKGKDVELRCDPISGHTALYWYRQSLGQGLEFLIYFQGNSAPDKSGLPSDRFSAERTGGSVSTLTIQRTQQEDSAVYLCASSLSPGGQETQYFGPGTRLLVL.

A few counts support this clone. The chain joins TRBV9 to TRBJ1-3, with D uncertain. This CDR3 contains 15 residues. Germline loops: CDR1 SGDLS, CDR2 YYNGEE. The V and J ends lost 3 bases and 0 bases respectively, with 10 bases between them. The CDR3 loop is CASSGLFSSGNTIYF. Here the CDR3 DNA reads TGTGCCAGCAGCGGTCTCTTTAGCTCTGGAAACACCATATATTTT.

The rearrangement links TRBV7-2 to TRBJ2-4; 9 positions match TRBD2. The CDR3 is made up of 16 amino acids. J was trimmed by 7 bases and V by 7 bases; bases with no gene match: 14. The V gene's germline CDR1 is SGHTA and CDR2 FQGNSA. The CDR3 DNA reads as TGTGCCAGCACCCAACTTTCTAGCGGGGCTGGGAACATTCAGTACTTC. Its protein product is CASTQLSSGAGNIQYF.